This TCR beta chain was observed in a study of cytomegalovirus exposure and HLA in healthy donors. Trimming removed 6 bases from V and 6 bases from J, with 12 bases in between. The CDR3 is made up of 12 amino acids. Germline V CDR1 and CDR2: MNHNY, SVGAGI (reference sequence). The PCR had 60 Vbeta and 13 Jbeta primers. Sequenced by immunoSEQ multiplex PCR; TCRdb stores in-frame clones only, minus some. The sample holds 90,000 to 100,000 clones, approximately 79% seen once. This clone turned up a few times. The sequence derives from an older woman in good health and CMV-seropositive. Sequenced input: PBMCs. The chain combines TRBV6-6 with TRBJ2-7; D ambiguous. The CDR3 here is CASSPMAREQYF. The CDR3 DNA reads as TGTGCCAGCAGCCCCATGGCTCGCGAGCAGTACTTC.